This entry describes one TCR beta chain. What antigen it recognizes has not been identified. Per-base qualities were not stored, and no clone one base away is much larger. The immunoSEQ assay amplified TCRB CDR3 regions from approximately 1.8 micrograms of genomic DNA, or from all available DNA when less than that amount was available. The multiplex PCR relied on 60 forward primers for TCR V beta segments and 13 reverse primers for J beta segments. Synthetic control templates were spiked into each sample at limiting dilution to estimate reads per starting template. The Illumina HiSeq System generated 87 bp sequencing reads. Per the original workflow: PCR and sequencing errors were removed by merging closely related sequences with a nearest neighbor algorithm. TCR overlap was defined as the percentage of unique tumor TCR beta sequences that were also found in the peripheral blood of the same patient. Sourced from immuneACCESS, this table was stored by TCRdb with only in-frame sequences that have V and J called. A share of the clones is absent; for the studies checked, an unresolved V gene accounts for under half, and the remainder has no known explanation. That table furnishes V, J and clone size, whereas the DNA furnished D and trimming. The table for this sample lists about 32,000 clones; 90% of them were counted only once. Less than 2.5% of the sample belongs to the ten largest clones.

The data stem from a study of glioma-infiltrating T cells after dendritic cell vaccination (dated by TCRdb to between 2015 and 2016). Describing the broader study: A cohort of 15 or so glioblastoma patients from Phase I and II dendritic cell vaccination trials was included, of whom 9 were newly diagnosed and 6 had recurrent disease. Deep sequencing of TCR beta CDR3 regions was used to quantify tumor-infiltrating lymphocyte content and compare tumor and blood repertoires in dendritic cell-vaccinated glioblastoma patients. Autologous tumor lysate-pulsed dendritic cell vaccination was administered to the patients between about 2002 and 2012. Each patient got three intradermal injections of the dendritic cell vaccine, spaced at biweekly intervals, in the arm below the axilla. The vaccine consisted of monocyte-derived dendritic cells cultured about seven days with IL-4 and GM-CSF, then pulsed overnight with autologous tumor lysate. Survival after dendritic cell vaccination was correlated with TCR sequencing metrics such as TIL content and the overlap between tumor and blood repertoires.

To be selected, patients needed enough residual fresh-frozen tumor tissue and more than two years of available survival data. An isocitrate dehydrogenase mutation was not carried by any of the glioblastoma patients, although molecular status was otherwise variable. PBMC were collected before vaccination, two weeks after the third vaccination, and at tumor progression if progression occurred. The Qiagen DNeasy Blood extraction Kit was used for extraction of genomic DNA. The CDR3 sequence holds 14 residues, the cysteine and phenylalanine included. Only CDR3 DNA is held: 42 bases, read in frame from base 1. Trimming takes 5 bases from V and 0 bases from J, and the germline ends sit 11 bases apart. Looking up the germline V gene yields CDR1 ENHRY and CDR2 SYGVKD. What the study reported, not specific to this receptor: TCR clonality showed no direct relationship with survival, which suggests that a diverse polyclonal response may be important. The cohort was small and heterogeneous, few patients had complete blood and tumor sets, and even fewer had initial-recurrent tumor pairs. The three-group TCR overlap response model was described as speculative and requiring prospective validation. After dendritic cell vaccination, a higher estimated pretreatment TIL content predicted longer time to progression and overall survival.

Sample: blood, taken before dendritic cell vaccination. The chain was built from TRBV10-3 and TRBJ2-7; TRBD2 is a weak D gene call, 5 bases matching. This receptor was taken from a human donor with glioblastoma. The CDR3 here reads CAISKAGRSYEQYF. At the DNA level, the sequence is TGTGCCATCAGTAAGGCGGGCCGCTCCTACGAGCAGTACTTC.